The 4 T cell receptor beta chains given below trace back to one sample, sequenced in a study of cytomegalovirus exposure and HLA in healthy donors. Researchers ran the PCR with 60 Vbeta and 13 Jbeta primers. Here immunoSEQ multiplex PCR was the method, and the copy in TCRdb shows in-frame clones only, minus some. This sample has over 150,000 clones, with 87% found just once. Sample: PBMCs. The receptors were gathered from a woman aged 25 to 39 in good health and CMV-seronegative.

V usage is TRBV27 and J usage is TRBJ1-2; D is possibly TRBD1 (5 bases). V lost 5 bases and J lost 1, with 17 bases in between. Germline V CDR1 and CDR2: MNHEY, SMNVEV (reference sequence). This CDR3 spans 16 amino acids. CDR3 sequence (DNA): TGTGCCAGCAGTCCTAGGGTGACAGTCCTTAACTATGGCTACACCTTC. This codes for CASSPRVTVLNYGYTF.

CDR3 protein: CASSRTGVLQETQYF. DNA for the CDR3: TGTGCCAGCAGCCGGACAGGGGTCCTCCAAGAGACCCAGTACTTC. The chain joins TRBV7-2 to TRBJ2-5; 9 bases are a match to TRBD1. This CDR3 comprises 15 residues. CDR1 is SGHTA, CDR2 FQGNSA, per germline. After removal of 5 bases from V and 1 base from J, the junction contained 5 bases not matched to a gene.

This chain uses TRBV10-1 with TRBJ2-7; D unresolved. The germline V gene has CDR1 WNHNN and CDR2 SYGVQD (reference sequence). V lost 0 bases to trimming and J lost 2 bases, with 11 bases between them. CDR3 length: 15 residues. The CDR3 nucleotides read TGCGCCAGCAGTGAGTCCGGAGCCCAGACCTACGAGCAGTACTTC. Translation gives CASSESGAQTYEQYF.

The chain recombines TRBV5-1 with TRBJ2-1; 10 bases agree with TRBD2. Germline CDR1 and CDR2: SGHRS and YFSETQ. CDR3 size: 15 residues. J lost 10 bases, V lost 0 bases, and 7 bases had no gene match. The CDR3 here is CASSLVSSGSWEQFF. The CDR3 bases are TGCGCCAGCAGCTTGGTCTCTAGCGGGAGCTGGGAGCAGTTCTTC. The variable domain in full, with the rest retrieved from reference TRBV5-1 and TRBJ2-1, is KAGVTQTPRYLIKTRGQQVTLSCSPISGHRSVSWYQQTPGQGLQFLFEYFSETQRNKGNFPGRFSGRQFSNSRSEMNVSTLELGDSALYLCASSLVSSGSWEQFFGPGTRLTVL.